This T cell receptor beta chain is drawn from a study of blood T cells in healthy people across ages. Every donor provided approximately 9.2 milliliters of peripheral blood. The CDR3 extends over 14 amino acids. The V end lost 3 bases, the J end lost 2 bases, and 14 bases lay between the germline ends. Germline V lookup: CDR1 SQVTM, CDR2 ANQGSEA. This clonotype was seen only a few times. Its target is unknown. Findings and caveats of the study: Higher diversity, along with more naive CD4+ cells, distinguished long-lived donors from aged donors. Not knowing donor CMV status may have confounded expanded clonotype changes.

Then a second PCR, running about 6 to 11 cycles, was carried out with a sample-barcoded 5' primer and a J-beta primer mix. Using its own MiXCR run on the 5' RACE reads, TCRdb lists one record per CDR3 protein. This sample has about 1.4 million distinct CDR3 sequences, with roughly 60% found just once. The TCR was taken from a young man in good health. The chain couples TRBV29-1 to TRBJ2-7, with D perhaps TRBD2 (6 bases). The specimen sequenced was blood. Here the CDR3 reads CSVDTSSVPYEQYF. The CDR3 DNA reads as TGCAGCGTTGACACTTCTAGCGTCCCCTACGAGCAGTACTTC.